Presented here are 30 T cell receptor beta chains from one specimen sequenced in a study of OX40 agonist ivuxolimab in advanced cancers. Measured with immunoSEQ multiplex PCR; TCRdb has only the in-frame clones, and not every one. The sample includes roughly 80,000 clones, approximately 89% seen only once; the top ten take more than 2.5%. The input for sequencing was CD4+ or CD8+ T cells sorted from blood, taken in a trial of the OX40 agonist ivuxolimab. The receptors originated from an adult with an advanced solid tumor such as melanoma, head and neck, liver or kidney cancer.

This chain uses TRBV2 with TRBJ2-5, with 10 bases identical to TRBD1. The CDR3 runs 14 residues. The germline CDR1 and CDR2 sequences are SNHLY and FYNNEI. V gave up 4 bases and J gave up 2 bases; unmatched junction bases: 1. CDR3 DNA sequence: TGTGCCAGCAGTGGGGACAGGGGTCAAGAGACCCAGTACTTC. Its protein product is CASSGDRGQETQYF.

The table lists this clone with a count of one. V is TRBV6-6 and J is TRBJ1-2; TRBD1 aligns across 7 bases. V shed 0 bases, J shed 8 bases, and the junction held 9 bases outside the gene matches. The CDR3 covers 15 residues. Germline V gene sequence: CDR1 MNHNY, CDR2 SVGAGI (reference sequence). CDR3 nucleotides: TGTGCCAGCAGTTACTCCTTCCCGGACAGGAGGGGCTACACCTTC. Translation gives CASSYSFPDRRGYTF.

V is TRBV5-1 and J is TRBJ2-2; no definite D call. The V end was cut by 3 bases, the J end by 5 bases, with 17 bases between. Germline assignment: CDR1 SGHRS and CDR2 YFSETQ. The CDR3 extends over 16 amino acids. The CDR3 sequence: CASSSNDPRGTGELFF. DNA of the CDR3: TGCGCCAGCAGCTCAAATGACCCACGCGGAACCGGGGAGCTGTTTTTT.

The chain uses TRBV28 and TRBJ1-1; D call uncertain. V was shortened by 4 bases and J by 1 base, with 10 bases between the two germline ends. This CDR3 has 14 amino acids. Germline values: CDR1 MDHEN, CDR2 SYDVKM. CDR3 residues: CASSYPWKNTEAFF. The CDR3 nucleotides are TGTGCCAGCAGTTACCCGTGGAAGAACACTGAAGCTTTCTTT.

The table lists this clone with a few counts. The rearrangement uses TRBV6-1 and TRBJ2-5, with D unclear. Germline loops: CDR1 MNHNS, CDR2 SASEGT. The ends were cut back, 3 bases at V and 2 bases at J, with 7 bases in the middle. This CDR3 comprises 13 residues. The CDR3 DNA reads TGTGCCAGCAGTGAGACACCTCAAGAGACCCAGTACTTC. The encoded protein is CASSETPQETQYF.

J is TRBJ2-1 and V is TRBV7-2; D is ambiguous. Germline-derived CDR1 and CDR2 are SGHTA and FQGNSA. V was clipped by 7 bases and J by 7 bases, with 14 bases between them. The CDR3 contains 13 residues. The CDR3 DNA reads TGTGCCAGCACCCTAGTCGCCGTAAATGAGCAGTTCTTC. Translation gives CASTLVAVNEQFF.

This clone has only a few counts. The chain carries TRBV2 and TRBJ2-5, with a tentative D call TRBD2 (5 bases). Germline V gene lookup returns CDR1 SNHLY and CDR2 FYNNEI. V gave up 0 bases and J gave up 5 bases, with 10 bases separating them. The CDR3 has 14 amino acids. Here the CDR3 DNA reads TGTGCCAGCAGTGAAGCCTTCCCGGGGGAGACCCAGTACTTC. Its translation is CASSEAFPGETQYF.

This chain's CDR3 is CASSLPRGSGANVLTF. The CDR3 DNA sequence: TGTGCCAGCAGCCTCCCCAGGGGGTCTGGGGCCAACGTCCTGACTTTC. The J gene is TRBJ2-6, the V gene TRBV14; 7 nucleotides line up with TRBD1. The CDR3 loop spans 16 amino acids. From germline, CDR1 is SGHDN and CDR2 FVKESK. The V segment lost 4 bases and the J segment 1 base; nucleotides outside the gene matches: 4.

The chain couples TRBV2 to TRBJ1-2; D is undetermined. The CDR3 has 13 residues. CDR1 is SNHLY and CDR2 is FYNNEI in the germline V gene. V was trimmed by 4 bases and J by 4 bases, leaving 10 bases between them. CDR3 sequence (DNA): TGTGCCAGCAGTGGGACTTCTGTCTATGGCTACACCTTC. It encodes CASSGTSVYGYTF.

The V gene is TRBV5-1, the J gene TRBJ1-1, with 8 bases matching TRBD1. The V gene's germline CDR1 is SGHRS and CDR2 YFSETQ. V trimming: 0 bases; J trimming: 7 bases; junction bases outside the gene matches: 5. The CDR3 is made up of 14 amino acids. CDR3 region: CASSLAQTGDEAFF. CDR3 sequence (DNA): TGCGCCAGCAGCTTGGCCCAGACAGGGGATGAAGCTTTCTTT.

The chain employs TRBV5-1 and TRBJ2-7, with 8 nucleotides matching TRBD1. Germline V gene lookup returns CDR1 SGHRS and CDR2 YFSETQ. This CDR3 has 15 residues. After removal of 6 bases from V and 3 bases from J, the junction contained 11 bases not matched to a gene. CDR3 DNA: TGCGCCAGCAAAAACCGGACAGGGTCGCACTACGAGCAGTACTTC. It translates to CASKNRTGSHYEQYF.

V usage is TRBV9 and J usage is TRBJ2-1, with TRBD2 identical over 7 bases. The junction had 8 bases not matched to a gene; V was cut back by 2 bases and J by 6 bases. CDR3 length: 15 amino acids. The germline V gene has CDR1 SGDLS and CDR2 YYNGEE. Here the CDR3 DNA reads TGTGCCAGCAGCGTCCGGTCGGGCGGGGGCAATGAGCAGTTCTTC. Amino acid sequence: CASSVRSGGGNEQFF.

The CDR3 nucleotides read TGTGCCAGCAGCCAAGGACAGCGGGGGGGGTACATTCAGTACTTC. Protein: CASSQGQRGGYIQYF. This rearrangement joins TRBV4-2 to TRBJ2-4; 10 bases are shared with TRBD2. The CDR3 extends over 15 amino acids. J lost 8 bases, V lost 1 base, and 5 bases had no gene match. Germline loops: CDR1 LGHNA, CDR2 YNFKEQ.

The chain recombines TRBV18 with TRBJ1-1; the match to TRBD1 covers 7 bases. V lost 3 bases, J lost 4 bases, and 8 bases stayed unmatched. CDR1 KGHSH and CDR2 LQKENI come from the germline V gene. This CDR3 has 15 amino acids. The CDR3 loop is CASSPASAGGTEAFF. CDR3 DNA: TGTGCCAGCTCACCGGCATCCGCAGGGGGCACTGAAGCTTTCTTT. Using reference TRBV18 and TRBJ1-1 for the parts outside the CDR3, the full variable domain is NAGVMQNPRHLVRRRGQEARLRCSPMKGHSHVYWYRQLPEEGLKFMVYLQKENIIDESGMPKERFSAEFPKEGPSILRIQQVVRGDSAAYFCASSPASAGGTEAFFGQGTRLTVV.

This chain joins TRBV5-4 and TRBJ1-4, with D perhaps matching TRBD1 (5 bases). The ends were cut back, 2 bases at V and 8 bases at J, with 10 bases in the middle. Germline-derived CDR1 and CDR2 are SGHNT and YYREEE (reference sequence). The CDR3 loop spans 13 amino acids. CDR3 sequence reads: CASSFWGKEKLFF. The CDR3 DNA reads as TGTGCCAGCAGCTTTTGGGGGAAGGAAAAACTGTTTTTT.

The chain is built from TRBV7-8 and TRBJ2-5; the D call may be TRBD1 or TRBD2 (6 bases each). In germline, CDR1 is SGHVS, CDR2 FQNEAQ. There are 15 residues in the CDR3. Trimming took 6 bases from V and 2 from J, leaving 16 bases between them. CDR3 in amino acids: CASRVGRGPQETQYF. In nucleotides, the CDR3 is TGTGCCAGCAGGGTGGGCCGGGGGCCTCAAGAGACCCAGTACTTC.

This clone was counted once. V and J are TRBV5-1 and TRBJ1-1, with D hard to call. Germline values: CDR1 SGHRS, CDR2 YFSETQ. The CDR3 has 16 residues. V was cut by 4 bases and J by 0 bases, with 16 bases left in between. CDR3 bases: TGCGCCAGCAGCGCCCCTGCATTGAGCTTGAACACTGAAGCTTTCTTT. This translates into CASSAPALSLNTEAFF.

The genes are TRBV13 and TRBJ2-7, with TRBD1 matching over 10 bases. The CDR3 runs 15 residues. The trim removed 10 bases at V and 6 bases at J, leaving 15 bases unmatched. Germline CDR1 and CDR2: PRHDT and FYEKMQ (reference sequence). This CDR3 is CATSGGGTGVGEQYF. The CDR3 DNA reads TGTGCCACCTCCGGCGGGGGGACAGGGGTAGGCGAGCAGTACTTC.

This chain uses TRBV2 with TRBJ2-1, with TRBD1 matching 7 bases. Germline trimming cut 9 bases from V and 0 bases from J; bases unmatched to any gene: 5. This CDR3 has 14 residues. The germline CDR1 and CDR2 sequences are SNHLY and FYNNEI. CDR3: CARTGQRSYNEQFF. The CDR3 nucleotides read TGTGCCAGGACGGGACAGCGCTCCTACAATGAGCAGTTCTTC.

The rearrangement joins TRBV5-1 to TRBJ2-3; 14 positions agree with TRBD2. This CDR3 contains 16 residues. CDR1 SGHRS and CDR2 YFSETQ come from the germline V gene. V shed 0 bases, J shed 5 bases, and the junction held 2 bases outside the gene matches. The CDR3 is CASSLGLAGGRDTQYF. The CDR3 bases are TGCGCCAGCAGCTTGGGACTAGCGGGGGGGAGAGATACGCAGTATTTT.

V and J are TRBV11-2 and TRBJ2-7; D not certain. V gave up 5 bases and J gave up 9 bases, with 11 bases separating them. Germline V gene data show CDR1 as SGHAT and CDR2 as FQNNGV. The CDR3 is made up of 11 amino acids. CDR3 region: CASSLANRQYF. The CDR3 DNA is TGTGCCAGCAGCCTGGCGAATAGGCAGTACTTC. The variable domain in full, completed from reference TRBV11-2 and TRBJ2-7, reads EAGVAQSPRYKIIEKRQSVAFWCNPISGHATLYWYQQILGQGPKLLIQFQNNGVVDDSQLPKDRFSAERLKGVDSTLKIQPAKLEDSAVYLCASSLANRQYFGPGTRLTVT.

Turning to this clone: The same CDR3 can be traced to other DNA sequences in this sample. This chain links TRBV2 with TRBJ2-7, with 8 bases matching TRBD2. Unmatched junction bases numbered 5, after V lost 3 bases and J lost 4 bases. The CDR3 sequence is 14 residues long. The V gene's germline CDR1 is SNHLY and CDR2 FYNNEI. The CDR3 protein is CASSDQGLGYEQYF. As DNA, the CDR3 is TGTGCCAGCAGTGATCAGGGACTAGGATACGAGCAGTACTTC.

The V and J genes are TRBV14 and TRBJ1-1, with D tentatively TRBD1 (5 bases). Trimming took 4 bases from V and 14 from J, leaving 17 bases between them. The CDR3 length is 12 residues. Germline V lookup: CDR1 SGHDN, CDR2 FVKESK. Here the CDR3 DNA reads TGTGCCAGCAGCCCCCTGCGAGTGGGGCCCTTCTTT. Translation: CASSPLRVGPFF.

The CDR3 sequence is CASSLRTGVQYF. The CDR3 region has the DNA TGTGCCAGCAGTTTAAGGACAGGGGTGCAGTACTTC. The chain joins TRBV28 to TRBJ2-7; 9 nucleotides line up with TRBD1. Germline values: CDR1 MDHEN, CDR2 SYDVKM. This CDR3 is 12 amino acids long. Trimming at V came to 2 bases and at J to 9 bases, leaving 2 bases not matched to a gene.

The chain carries TRBV5-1 and TRBJ2-2, with 7 bases fitting TRBD1. In germline, CDR1 is SGHRS, CDR2 YFSETQ. There are 13 residues in the CDR3. V lost 4 bases and J lost 6; bases outside the gene matches: 3. As DNA, the CDR3 is TGCGCCAGCAGCCCGCAGGGGGCCGGGGAGCTGTTTTTT. Amino acid sequence: CASSPQGAGELFF.

The V and J genes are TRBV5-1 and TRBJ2-6; D remains unclear. V lost 4 bases and J 0 bases, leaving 8 bases between the germline ends. CDR1 is SGHRS and CDR2 is YFSETQ in the germline V gene. The CDR3 contains 15 residues. The CDR3: CASSLLISGANVLTF. In DNA form, the CDR3 reads TGCGCCAGCAGCCTGTTGATCTCTGGGGCCAACGTCCTGACTTTC.

V and J are TRBV28 and TRBJ2-3; D not certain. Germline CDR1 reads MDHEN; CDR2 reads SYDVKM. This CDR3 is 15 amino acids long. Trimming took 5 bases from V and 2 from J, leaving 14 bases between them. CDR3 DNA: TGTGCCAGCAGTGGGCCGACCACCCTCACAGATACGCAGTATTTT. It codes for CASSGPTTLTDTQYF.

A few counts support this clone. CDR3: CASSLAPAGKTEAFF. The CDR3 DNA follows: TGTGCCAGCAGCTTGGCCCCGGCAGGGAAGACTGAAGCTTTCTTT. This rearrangement joins TRBV5-4 to TRBJ1-1, with TRBD1 as a possible D gene (5 bases). Deletions cut 0 bases from V and 5 bases from J, with 14 bases between. Per the germline V gene, CDR1 is SGHNT and CDR2 is YYREEE (reference sequence). The CDR3 runs 15 residues. The entire variable domain, with the rest obtained from reference TRBV5-4 and TRBJ1-1, is as follows: ETGVTQSPTHLIKTRGQQVTLRCSSQSGHNTVSWYQQALGQGPQFIFQYYREEENGRGNFPPRFSGLQFPNYSSELNVNALELDDSALYLCASSLAPAGKTEAFFGQGTRLTVV.

This chain joins TRBV5-1 and TRBJ1-4, with D perhaps matching TRBD1 (5 bases). V lost 4 bases to trimming and J lost 4 bases, with 8 bases between them. The CDR3 runs to 13 residues. The germline V gene encodes CDR1 SGHRS and CDR2 YFSETQ. The DNA for the CDR3 is TGCGCCAGCAGCGACAGCGATAATGAAAAACTGTTTTTT. Its translation is CASSDSDNEKLFF.

The gene calls are TRBV6-5 and TRBJ1-2; D is perhaps TRBD1 (5 bases). The CDR3 totals 14 residues. CDR1 is MNHEY, CDR2 SVGAGI, per germline. Trimming took off 7 bases at V and 5 bases at J, with 17 bases between the two ends. The CDR3 loop reads CASTGGAAAYGYTF. In nucleotides, the CDR3 is TGTGCCAGCACCGGAGGGGCCGCGGCGTATGGCTACACCTTC.